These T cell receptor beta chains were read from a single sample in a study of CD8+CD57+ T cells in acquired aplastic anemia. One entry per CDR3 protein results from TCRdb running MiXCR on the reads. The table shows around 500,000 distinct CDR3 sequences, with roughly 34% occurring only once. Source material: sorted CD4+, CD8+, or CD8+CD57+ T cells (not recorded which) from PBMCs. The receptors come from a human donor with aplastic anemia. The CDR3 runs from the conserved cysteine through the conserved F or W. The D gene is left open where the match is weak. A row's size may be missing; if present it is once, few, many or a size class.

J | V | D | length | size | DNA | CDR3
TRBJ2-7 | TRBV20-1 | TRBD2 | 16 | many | TGCAGTGCTAGTGGCCCCCGTCGTAGCGGGAGTCACGAGCAGTACTTC | CSASGPRRSGSHEQYF
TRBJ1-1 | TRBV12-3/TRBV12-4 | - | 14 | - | TGTGCCAGCAGTGGGGGGGCCTCGAACACTGAAGCTTTCTTT | CASSGGASNTEAFF
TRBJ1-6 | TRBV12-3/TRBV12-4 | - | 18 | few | TGTGCCAGCAGTTTTAGGGTTGGCGGAAGCTCCTATAATTCACCCCTCCACTTT | CASSFRVGGSSYNSPLHF
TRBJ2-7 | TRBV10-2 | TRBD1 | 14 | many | TGCGCCAGCAGAGATAACAGGGGCGGCTACGAGCAGTACTTC | CASRDNRGGYEQYF
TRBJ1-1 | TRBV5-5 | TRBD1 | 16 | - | TGTGCCAGCAGCTTGTCTTGGACAGGGATGAACACTGAAGCTTTCTTT | CASSLSWTGMNTEAFF
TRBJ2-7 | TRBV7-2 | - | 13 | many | TGTGCCAGCAGCCAACGGACAGACTACGAGCAGTACTTC | CASSQRTDYEQYF
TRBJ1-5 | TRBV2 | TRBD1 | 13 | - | TGTGCCATCTCCCGACAGGGAGATCAGCCCCAGCATTTT | CAISRQGDQPQHF
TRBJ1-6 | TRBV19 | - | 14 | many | TGTGCCAGTAGTATGCCGGGGGAGTCCTCACCCCTCCACTTT | CASSMPGESSPLHF
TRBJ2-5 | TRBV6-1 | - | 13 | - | TGTGCCAGCAGTGAAATATTCCTTCGGGCCCAGTACTTC | CASSEIFLRAQYF
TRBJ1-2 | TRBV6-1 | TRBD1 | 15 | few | TGTGCCAGCAGTGATTGGGGTCAGGGGGCTGTTGGCTACACCTTC | CASSDWGQGAVGYTF
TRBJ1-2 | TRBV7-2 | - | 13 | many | TGTGCCAGCAGCTTAGTCACAGCTCGTGGCTACACCTTC | CASSLVTARGYTF
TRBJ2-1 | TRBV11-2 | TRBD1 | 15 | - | TGTGCCAGCAGCGTCCGGGACAGGGGGCCGTATGAGCAGTTCTTC | CASSVRDRGPYEQFF
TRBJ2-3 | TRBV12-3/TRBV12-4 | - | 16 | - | TGTGCCAGCAGTCAAAGGTCGGGCGGTCTTAGGGATGAGCAGTATTTT | CASSQRSGGLRDEQYF